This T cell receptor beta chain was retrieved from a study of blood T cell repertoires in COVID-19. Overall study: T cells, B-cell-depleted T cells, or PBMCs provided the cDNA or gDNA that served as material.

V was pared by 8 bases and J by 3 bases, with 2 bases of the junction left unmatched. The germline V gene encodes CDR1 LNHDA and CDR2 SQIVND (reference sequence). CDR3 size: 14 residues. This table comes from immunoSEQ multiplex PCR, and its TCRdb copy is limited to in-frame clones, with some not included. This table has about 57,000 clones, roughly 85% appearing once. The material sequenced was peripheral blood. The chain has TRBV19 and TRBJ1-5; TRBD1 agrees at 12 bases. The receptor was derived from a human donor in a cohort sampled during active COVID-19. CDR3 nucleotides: TGTGCCAGTCGGGGACAGGGGGCCAATCAGCCCCAGCATTTT. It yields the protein CASRGQGANQPQHF.